This TCR beta chain was captured by sequencing in a study of cytomegalovirus exposure and HLA in healthy donors. Primers included in the PCR were 60 Vbeta and 13 Jbeta primers. The repertoire was sequenced with immunoSEQ multiplex PCR; TCRdb's copy has only in-frame clones and lacks some. Of fewer than 85,000 clones in the sample, roughly 88% were seen once. The ends were cut back, 1 base at V and 5 bases at J, with 14 bases in the middle. The germline CDR1 and CDR2 sequences are PRHDT and FYEKMQ (reference sequence). This CDR3 region has 15 residues. The sequenced sample consisted of PBMCs. The J gene is TRBJ2-5, the V gene TRBV13, with TRBD2 as a possible D gene (5 bases). The TCR was taken from an older man in good health and CMV-seropositive. As DNA, the CDR3 is TGTGCCAGCAGCTTAGCCCGGGATGGGTTGGAGACCCAGTACTTC. Translating gives CASSLARDGLETQYF.